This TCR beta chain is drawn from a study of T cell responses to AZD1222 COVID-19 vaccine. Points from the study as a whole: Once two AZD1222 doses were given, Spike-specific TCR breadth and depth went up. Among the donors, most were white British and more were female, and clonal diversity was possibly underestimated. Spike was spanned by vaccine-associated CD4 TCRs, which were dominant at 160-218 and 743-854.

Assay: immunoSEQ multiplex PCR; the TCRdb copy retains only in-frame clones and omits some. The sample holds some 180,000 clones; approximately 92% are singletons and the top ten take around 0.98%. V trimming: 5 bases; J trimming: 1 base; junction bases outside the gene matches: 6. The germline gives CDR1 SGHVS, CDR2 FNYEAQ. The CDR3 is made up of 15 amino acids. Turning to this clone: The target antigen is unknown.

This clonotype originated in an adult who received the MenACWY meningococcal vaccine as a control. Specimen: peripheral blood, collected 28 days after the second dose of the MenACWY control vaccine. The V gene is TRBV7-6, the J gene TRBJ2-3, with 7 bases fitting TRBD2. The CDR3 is CASSPLGGGTDTQYF. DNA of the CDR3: TGTGCCAGCAGCCCTTTGGGGGGGGGCACAGATACGCAGTATTTT.